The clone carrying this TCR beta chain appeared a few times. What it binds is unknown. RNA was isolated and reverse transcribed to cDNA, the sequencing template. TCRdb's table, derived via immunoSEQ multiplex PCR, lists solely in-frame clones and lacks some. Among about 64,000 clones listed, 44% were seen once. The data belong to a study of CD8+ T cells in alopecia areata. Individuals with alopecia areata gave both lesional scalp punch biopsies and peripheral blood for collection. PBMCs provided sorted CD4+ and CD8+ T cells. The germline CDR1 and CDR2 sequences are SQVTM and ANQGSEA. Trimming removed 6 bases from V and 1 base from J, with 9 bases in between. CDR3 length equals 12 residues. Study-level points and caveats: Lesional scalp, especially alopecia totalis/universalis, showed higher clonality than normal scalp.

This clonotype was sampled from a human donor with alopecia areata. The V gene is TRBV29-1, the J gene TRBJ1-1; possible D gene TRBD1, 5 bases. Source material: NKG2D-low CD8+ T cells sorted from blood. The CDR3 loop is CSVVDRNTEAFF. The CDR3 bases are TGCAGCGTGGTAGACAGGAACACTGAAGCTTTCTTT.